This is a list of T cell receptor beta chains from one sample in a study of blood T cell repertoires in COVID-19. Repertoires were generated with immunoSEQ multiplex PCR, while TCRdb's copy carries only in-frame clones and drops some. The data hold some 60,000 clones, with 60% to 85% observed a single time. Sequenced sample: peripheral blood. These receptors were taken from a human donor in a cohort sampled during active COVID-19. Each CDR3 is given without its conserved first and last residue. Fields, in order: clone size, J gene, V gene, D gene, CDR3 protein. D genes are given only for firm matches. Clone size appears in some rows only: once, few, many, or a class for an expanded clone.

-	TRBJ1-2	TRBV5-8	-	ASSHRAGDYGYT
-	TRBJ1-2	TRBV10-2	-	ASSEGPTASYGYT
few	TRBJ1-1	TRBV13	TRBD1	ASSSGQGTEAF
-	TRBJ2-7	TRBV19	TRBD2	ASSPPGTSGRVYEQY
few	TRBJ1-5	TRBV6-5	-	ASSPRDTNQPQH
-	TRBJ2-7	TRBV5-1	TRBD1	ASSSSGGAYEQY
-	TRBJ2-5	TRBV7-2	TRBD2	ASSEGGLAKETQY
-	TRBJ2-3	TRBV4-3	TRBD2	ASSQGGLAGTDTQY
few	TRBJ2-2	TRBV10-3	TRBD2	AISDSEAGAVAGELF
-	TRBJ2-5	TRBV20-1	-	SAPGPGTQY
few	TRBJ2-1	TRBV7-9	-	ASSAQQGRRQF
-	TRBJ1-3	TRBV5-6	-	ASSLAGSSGNTIY
-	TRBJ2-7	TRBV18	-	ASSPRAEVKEQY
-	TRBJ2-3	TRBV5-8	-	ASSFSGSLDTQY
-	TRBJ1-4	TRBV3-1/TRBV3-2	-	ASSETGINEKLF
-	TRBJ2-3	TRBV5-5	TRBD1	ASSAQVGTGEFTDTQY
-	TRBJ1-6	TRBV6-5	-	ASRVDSVTPLH
-	TRBJ1-2	TRBV28	TRBD1	ASSLYRGIGGYT
few	TRBJ1-3	TRBV3-1/TRBV3-2	TRBD1	ASSLRQGAENTIY
-	TRBJ1-4	TRBV6-5	TRBD1	ASIRDRGGEKLF
-	TRBJ2-5	TRBV19	TRBD2	ASRGGVGETQY
-	TRBJ2-7	TRBV20-1	-	SAIIYEQY
-	TRBJ2-2	TRBV9	-	ASNGGYNTGELF
-	TRBJ1-6	TRBV6-8	TRBD1	ASSSGQGALSPLH
-	TRBJ2-1	TRBV5-1	TRBD2	ASSHGTSGGLYNEQF
few	TRBJ1-1	TRBV2	-	ASSVIQGSTEAF
-	TRBJ2-7	TRBV6-5	-	ASSPSRGNEQY
-	TRBJ2-5	TRBV7-9	-	ASSLVPGRWETQY
-	TRBJ2-1	TRBV10-3	TRBD2	AISGGGYNEQF
-	TRBJ2-3	TRBV25-1	TRBD1	ASSKNRGRGDTQY
-	TRBJ2-2	TRBV5-1	-	ASMRQEATGELF
-	TRBJ2-1	TRBV30	-	AFLPRGRDEQF
-	TRBJ2-7	TRBV9	-	ASSVIFEGGEQY
-	TRBJ1-2	TRBV28	-	ASSLFQGLKVGYT
-	TRBJ2-5	TRBV6-5	TRBD2	ASSLAGGQETQY
many	TRBJ1-4	TRBV19	-	ATRQSTNEKLF
-	TRBJ1-3	TRBV5-4	-	ASSLESSGTSGNTIY
-	TRBJ1-1	TRBV10-3	-	AINGEAGTEAF
-	TRBJ2-1	TRBV19	-	ASIKQGQGSEQF
many	TRBJ2-7	TRBV5-1	-	ASSLDRKSTYEQY
-	TRBJ1-2	TRBV18	TRBD1	ASSPNPGQNYGYT
once	TRBJ1-6	TRBV5-6	TRBD1	ASSAGQGVGPLH
once	TRBJ2-3	TRBV6-5	-	ASSPLRGDTQY
-	TRBJ2-3	TRBV29-1	TRBD2	SVGTSGGASTDTQY
-	TRBJ2-3	TRBV3-1/TRBV3-2	TRBD2	ASSRNPPSGGVVDTQY
-	TRBJ2-5	TRBV19	TRBD2	ASSIRGEETQY